The T cell receptor (beta chain) under discussion was sequenced for a study of T cell repertoires in cytomegalovirus infection. TCRdb re-called the reads through MiXCR, storing one row per CDR3 protein. The data show some 350,000 distinct CDR3 sequences, around 18% seen once. Study results and limitations: Carriers of CMV plus the relevant HLA were identified by cumulative public TCR beta family frequency. CMV-specific TCR beta clonotypes restricted by HLA-C dominated the ex vivo response.

This clonotype was observed many times. Its antigen remains unidentified. The TCR originated in a human donor in good health (CMV status not recorded). Some clones in this sample may be carry-over from other donors' samples. What was sequenced was PBMCs.

CDR3: CASSAPLEPVDTEAFF. The CDR3 DNA reads TGTGCCAGCAGCGCTCCCCTTGAACCGGTAGACACTGAAGCTTTCTTT. The genes are TRBV7-8 and TRBJ1-1; no definite D call. The CDR3 is 16 residues long. Germline CDR1 SGHVS, CDR2 FQNEAQ. Trimming took 5 bases from V and 3 from J, leaving 19 bases between them.